This TCR beta chain stems from a study of shared clonotypes between healthy human individuals. As handled by the study authors: With immunoSEQ giving junction-only sequences and no quality scores, filtering differed. Clones were read by immunoSEQ multiplex PCR, and TCRdb kept only the in-frame ones, dropping some. V and J calls plus clone size are reproduced from that table; the DNA served to infer D and trimming. Of a few million clones in the sample, more than 85% were seen once. V lost 5 bases and J lost 4; bases outside the gene matches: 13. Germline V gives CDR1 MNHEY, CDR2 SMNVEV (reference sequence). The CDR3 contains 16 residues.

This chain joins TRBV27 and TRBJ2-7; 8 nucleotides agree with TRBD1. The TCR originated in a man between 18 and 35 years old in good health. Some clones in this sample may be carry-over from other donors' samples. The specimen sequenced was naive CD4+ T cells from PBMCs. The subset: CD45RA+ positively selected. This chain's CDR3 is CASSSILGQALYEQYF. As DNA, the CDR3 is TGTGCCAGCAGTAGTATCCTGGGACAGGCGCTTTACGAGCAGTACTTC.